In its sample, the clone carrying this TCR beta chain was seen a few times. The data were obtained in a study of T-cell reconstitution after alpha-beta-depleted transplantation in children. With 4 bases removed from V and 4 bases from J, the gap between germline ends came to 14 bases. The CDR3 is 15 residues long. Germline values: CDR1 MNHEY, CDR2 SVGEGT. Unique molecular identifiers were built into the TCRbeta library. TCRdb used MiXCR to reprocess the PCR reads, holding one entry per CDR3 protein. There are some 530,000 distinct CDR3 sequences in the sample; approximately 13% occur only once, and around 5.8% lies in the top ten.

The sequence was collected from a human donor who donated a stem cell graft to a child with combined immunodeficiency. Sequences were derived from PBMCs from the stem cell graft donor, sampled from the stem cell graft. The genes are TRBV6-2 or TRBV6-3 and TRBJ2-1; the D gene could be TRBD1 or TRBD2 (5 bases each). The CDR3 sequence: CASSLTRGQYNEQFF. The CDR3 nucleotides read TGTGCCAGCAGTTTAACTAGGGGCCAATACAATGAGCAGTTCTTC.